What follows are 13 T cell receptor beta chains derived from one specimen sequenced in a study of cytomegalovirus exposure and HLA in healthy donors. The PCR made use of 60 Vbeta and 13 Jbeta primers. Assay: immunoSEQ multiplex PCR; the TCRdb copy retains only in-frame clones and omits some. The sample carries 150,000 to 200,000 clones, more than 70% recorded once. Material: PBMCs. These receptors all stem from a boy aged 10-17 years in good health and CMV-seronegative.

CDR3 protein: CASSQGRTDTQYF. CDR3 in DNA: TGTGCCAGCAGTCAAGGGAGAACAGATACGCAGTATTTT. The V call is TRBV6-5, the J call TRBJ2-3, with D perhaps matching TRBD2 (5 bases). Looked up from germline, CDR1 is MNHEY and CDR2 is SVGAGI. The CDR3 sequence is 13 residues long. Trimming pared 5 bases from V and 3 bases from J, leaving 9 bases between.

This rearrangement joins TRBV7-9 to TRBJ2-1; 10 nucleotides line up with TRBD2. The germline V gene has CDR1 SEHNR and CDR2 FQNEAQ (reference sequence). V trimming: 7 bases; J trimming: 5 bases; junction bases outside the gene matches: 11. The CDR3 runs 16 residues. CDR3 DNA sequence: TGTGCCAGCACCAATAGGGACCTAGCGGGAGACAATGAGCAGTTCTTC. Amino acids: CASTNRDLAGDNEQFF.

This chain connects TRBV11-2 to TRBJ2-7, with 7 positions matching TRBD1. The ends lost 1 base at V and 7 bases at J; junction bases unmatched: 10. Germline-derived CDR1 and CDR2 are SGHAT and FQNNGV. CDR3 length equals 15 residues. This CDR3 is CASSLAGGRTGEQYF. In nucleotides, the CDR3 is TGTGCCAGCAGCTTAGCAGGGGGACGGACCGGGGAGCAGTACTTC.

The chain couples TRBV5-6 to TRBJ2-1; 7 bases fit TRBD2. The germline gives CDR1 SGHDT, CDR2 YYEEEE. The CDR3 contains 16 residues. J was trimmed by 9 bases and V by 4 bases; bases with no gene match: 16. In nucleotides, the CDR3 is TGTGCCAGCAGCCCGCTGGGGTGGGAGGGGATGAGTGAGCAGTTCTTC. Its protein product is CASSPLGWEGMSEQFF. The variable domain in full, completed from reference TRBV5-6 and TRBJ2-1, reads DAGVTQSPTHLIKTRGQQVTLRCSPKSGHDTVSWYQQALGQGPQFIFQYYEEEERQRGNFPDRFSGHQFPNYSSELNVNALLLGDSALYLCASSPLGWEGMSEQFFGPGTRLTVL.

The chain has TRBV6-1 and TRBJ2-7, with a tentative D call TRBD1 (5 bases). CDR1 MNHNS and CDR2 SASEGT come from the germline V gene. Trimming left V 1 base short and J 2 bases short, with 12 bases between. The CDR3 loop spans 15 amino acids. Here the CDR3 DNA reads TGTGCCAGCAGTGAAGAGGGGATCCCCGCCTACGAGCAGTACTTC. This sequence encodes CASSEEGIPAYEQYF.

The chain has TRBV7-2 and TRBJ2-7; 7 bases are shared with TRBD2. CDR3 length: 13 residues. Germline V gene lookup returns CDR1 SGHTA and CDR2 FQGNSA. Unmatched junction bases numbered 3, after V lost 1 base and J lost 6 bases. CDR3 nucleotide sequence: TGTGCCAGCAGCTTAGGGGAGGGCACCGAGCAGTACTTC. Its protein product is CASSLGEGTEQYF.

This clone was observed once. This rearrangement joins TRBV2 to TRBJ1-2; D is uncertain. CDR3 size: 15 residues. V lost 4 bases to trimming and J lost 8 bases, with 20 bases between them. Germline lookup yields CDR1 SNHLY and CDR2 FYNNEI. CDR3 DNA: TGTGCCAGCAGTGGCAACGATCTCTTATGGGCGGGCTACACCTTC. It translates to CASSGNDLLWAGYTF.

The V gene is TRBV27, the J gene TRBJ1-1; D might be TRBD1 (5 bases). Trimming shortened V by 7 bases and J by 6 bases, and 21 bases separated the two germline ends. CDR1 is MNHEY, CDR2 SMNVEV, per germline (reference sequence). The CDR3 totals 15 residues. This CDR3 is CASIQGVGMLAEAFF. The CDR3 DNA reads as TGTGCCAGCATTCAAGGGGTTGGGATGCTGGCTGAAGCTTTCTTT.

The CDR3 loop is CASSLAGLGANVLTF. Written as DNA, the CDR3 is TGTGCCAGCAGTTTGGCGGGGCTGGGGGCCAACGTCCTGACTTTC. This chain connects TRBV27 to TRBJ2-6; D might be TRBD2 (6 bases). Trimming shortened V by 3 bases and J by 4 bases, and 10 bases separated the two germline ends. The germline V gene has CDR1 MNHEY and CDR2 SMNVEV (reference sequence). CDR3 length: 15 amino acids.

This rearrangement joins TRBV27 to TRBJ2-7; 9 bases line up with TRBD1. V trimming: 4 bases; J trimming: 3 bases; junction bases outside the gene matches: 7. Germline values: CDR1 MNHEY, CDR2 SMNVEV (reference sequence). The CDR3 loop spans 15 amino acids. The CDR3 sequence is CASSSPGTGIYEQYF. For the CDR3, the DNA is TGTGCCAGCAGTTCCCCCGGGACAGGGATCTACGAGCAGTACTTC.

The chain links TRBV30 to TRBJ1-6; TRBD1 matches 7 bases. The germline CDR1 and CDR2 sequences are GTSNPN and SVGIG (reference sequence). The trim removed 0 bases at V and 5 bases at J, leaving 4 bases unmatched. The length of the CDR3 is 15 residues. For the CDR3, the DNA is TGTGCCTGGAGTGTCCGACAGGGAAATAATTCACCCCTCCACTTT. Its protein product is CAWSVRQGNNSPLHF.

J is TRBJ2-3 and V is TRBV15, with D perhaps matching TRBD1 (5 bases). The CDR3 is 13 amino acids. Trimming removed 9 bases from V and 1 base from J, with 11 bases in between. In germline, CDR1 is LNHNV, CDR2 YYDKDF (reference sequence). CDR3 nucleotides: TGTGCCACTGAAGGGGTTGGCACAGATACGCAGTATTTT. It translates to CATEGVGTDTQYF.

CDR3 DNA sequence: TGTGCCAGCAGTTTATCGATAACCTCGCGGTCCTACGAGCAGTACTTC. It translates to CASSLSITSRSYEQYF. V and J are TRBV27 and TRBJ2-7, with no clear D. This CDR3 contains 16 residues. CDR1 and CDR2 (germline): MNHEY, SMNVEV (reference sequence). Trimming left V 0 bases short and J 1 base short, with 13 bases between.